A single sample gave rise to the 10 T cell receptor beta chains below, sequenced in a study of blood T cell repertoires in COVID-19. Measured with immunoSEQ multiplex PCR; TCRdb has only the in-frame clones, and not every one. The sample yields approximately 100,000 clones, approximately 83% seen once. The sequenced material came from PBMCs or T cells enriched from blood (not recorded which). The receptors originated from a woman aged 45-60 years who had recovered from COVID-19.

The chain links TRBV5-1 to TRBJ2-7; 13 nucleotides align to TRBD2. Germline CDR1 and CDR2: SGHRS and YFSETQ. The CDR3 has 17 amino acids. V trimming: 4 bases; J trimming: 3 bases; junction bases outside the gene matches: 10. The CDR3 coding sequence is TGCGCCAGCAGCCTAACCGGAACTAGCGGGGGGGACTACGAGCAGTACTTC. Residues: CASSLTGTSGGDYEQYF.

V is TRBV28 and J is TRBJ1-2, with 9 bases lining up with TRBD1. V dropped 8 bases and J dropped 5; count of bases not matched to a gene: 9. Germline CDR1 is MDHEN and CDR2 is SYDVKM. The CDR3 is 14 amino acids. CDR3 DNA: TGTGCCAGCGTAACAGGGGGCTATAGGTATGGCTACACCTTC. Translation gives CASVTGGYRYGYTF.

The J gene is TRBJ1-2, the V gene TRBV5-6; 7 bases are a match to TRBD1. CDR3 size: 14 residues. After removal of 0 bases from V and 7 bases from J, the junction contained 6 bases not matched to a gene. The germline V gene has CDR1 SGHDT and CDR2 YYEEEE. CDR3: CASSLAPQGGGYTF. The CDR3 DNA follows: TGTGCCAGCAGCTTGGCCCCCCAGGGGGGTGGCTACACCTTC.

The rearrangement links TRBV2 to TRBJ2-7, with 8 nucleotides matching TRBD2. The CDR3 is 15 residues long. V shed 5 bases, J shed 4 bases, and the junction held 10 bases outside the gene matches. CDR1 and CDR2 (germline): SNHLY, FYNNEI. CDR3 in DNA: TGTGCCAGCAGTACTCAGCGGGGGATCCTTTACGAGCAGTACTTC. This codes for CASSTQRGILYEQYF.

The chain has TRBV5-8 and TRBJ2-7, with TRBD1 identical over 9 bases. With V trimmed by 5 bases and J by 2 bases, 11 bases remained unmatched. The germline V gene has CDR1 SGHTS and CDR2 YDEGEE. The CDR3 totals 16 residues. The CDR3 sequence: CASRGLGTGPAYEQYF. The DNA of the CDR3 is TGTGCCAGCAGGGGTCTCGGGACAGGGCCTGCCTACGAGCAGTACTTC.

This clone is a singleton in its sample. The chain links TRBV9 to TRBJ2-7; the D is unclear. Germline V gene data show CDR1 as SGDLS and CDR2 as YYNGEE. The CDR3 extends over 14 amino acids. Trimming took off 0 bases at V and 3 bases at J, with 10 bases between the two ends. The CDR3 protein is CASSVDWANYEQYF. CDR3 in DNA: TGTGCCAGCAGCGTAGATTGGGCCAACTACGAGCAGTACTTC.

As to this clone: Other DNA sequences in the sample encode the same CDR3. DNA of the CDR3: TGCGCCAGCAGCTTAGGACAGGGGGGCGAAAAACTGTTTTTT. Translated: CASSLGQGGEKLFF. The chain is built from TRBV5-1 and TRBJ1-4; 10 nucleotides agree with TRBD1. This CDR3 spans 14 amino acids. The V segment lost 2 bases and the J segment 8 bases; nucleotides outside the gene matches: 3. CDR1 and CDR2 (germline): SGHRS, YFSETQ.

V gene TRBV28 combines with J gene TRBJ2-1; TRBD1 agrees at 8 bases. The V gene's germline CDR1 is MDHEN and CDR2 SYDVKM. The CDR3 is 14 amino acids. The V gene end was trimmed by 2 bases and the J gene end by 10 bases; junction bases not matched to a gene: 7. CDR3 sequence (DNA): TGTGCCAGCAGTTTAGGACAGGGATCCCGCGAGCAGTTCTTC. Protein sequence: CASSLGQGSREQFF.

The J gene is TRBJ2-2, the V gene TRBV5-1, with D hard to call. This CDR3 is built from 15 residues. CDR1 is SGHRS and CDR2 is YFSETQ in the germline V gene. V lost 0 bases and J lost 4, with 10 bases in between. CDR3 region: CASSLGQASTGELFF. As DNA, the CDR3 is TGCGCCAGCAGCTTGGGGCAGGCCAGCACCGGGGAGCTGTTTTTT.

The chain's CDR3 is CASSQGGSQYEQYF. For the CDR3, the DNA is TGTGCCAGCAGCCAAGGCGGGAGTCAGTACGAGCAGTACTTC. The chain recombines TRBV7-3 with TRBJ2-7; 7 bases match TRBD2. The CDR3 is 14 amino acids. Germline CDR1 is SGHTA and CDR2 is FQGTGA. Trimming at V came to 5 bases and at J to 4 bases, leaving 8 bases not matched to a gene.